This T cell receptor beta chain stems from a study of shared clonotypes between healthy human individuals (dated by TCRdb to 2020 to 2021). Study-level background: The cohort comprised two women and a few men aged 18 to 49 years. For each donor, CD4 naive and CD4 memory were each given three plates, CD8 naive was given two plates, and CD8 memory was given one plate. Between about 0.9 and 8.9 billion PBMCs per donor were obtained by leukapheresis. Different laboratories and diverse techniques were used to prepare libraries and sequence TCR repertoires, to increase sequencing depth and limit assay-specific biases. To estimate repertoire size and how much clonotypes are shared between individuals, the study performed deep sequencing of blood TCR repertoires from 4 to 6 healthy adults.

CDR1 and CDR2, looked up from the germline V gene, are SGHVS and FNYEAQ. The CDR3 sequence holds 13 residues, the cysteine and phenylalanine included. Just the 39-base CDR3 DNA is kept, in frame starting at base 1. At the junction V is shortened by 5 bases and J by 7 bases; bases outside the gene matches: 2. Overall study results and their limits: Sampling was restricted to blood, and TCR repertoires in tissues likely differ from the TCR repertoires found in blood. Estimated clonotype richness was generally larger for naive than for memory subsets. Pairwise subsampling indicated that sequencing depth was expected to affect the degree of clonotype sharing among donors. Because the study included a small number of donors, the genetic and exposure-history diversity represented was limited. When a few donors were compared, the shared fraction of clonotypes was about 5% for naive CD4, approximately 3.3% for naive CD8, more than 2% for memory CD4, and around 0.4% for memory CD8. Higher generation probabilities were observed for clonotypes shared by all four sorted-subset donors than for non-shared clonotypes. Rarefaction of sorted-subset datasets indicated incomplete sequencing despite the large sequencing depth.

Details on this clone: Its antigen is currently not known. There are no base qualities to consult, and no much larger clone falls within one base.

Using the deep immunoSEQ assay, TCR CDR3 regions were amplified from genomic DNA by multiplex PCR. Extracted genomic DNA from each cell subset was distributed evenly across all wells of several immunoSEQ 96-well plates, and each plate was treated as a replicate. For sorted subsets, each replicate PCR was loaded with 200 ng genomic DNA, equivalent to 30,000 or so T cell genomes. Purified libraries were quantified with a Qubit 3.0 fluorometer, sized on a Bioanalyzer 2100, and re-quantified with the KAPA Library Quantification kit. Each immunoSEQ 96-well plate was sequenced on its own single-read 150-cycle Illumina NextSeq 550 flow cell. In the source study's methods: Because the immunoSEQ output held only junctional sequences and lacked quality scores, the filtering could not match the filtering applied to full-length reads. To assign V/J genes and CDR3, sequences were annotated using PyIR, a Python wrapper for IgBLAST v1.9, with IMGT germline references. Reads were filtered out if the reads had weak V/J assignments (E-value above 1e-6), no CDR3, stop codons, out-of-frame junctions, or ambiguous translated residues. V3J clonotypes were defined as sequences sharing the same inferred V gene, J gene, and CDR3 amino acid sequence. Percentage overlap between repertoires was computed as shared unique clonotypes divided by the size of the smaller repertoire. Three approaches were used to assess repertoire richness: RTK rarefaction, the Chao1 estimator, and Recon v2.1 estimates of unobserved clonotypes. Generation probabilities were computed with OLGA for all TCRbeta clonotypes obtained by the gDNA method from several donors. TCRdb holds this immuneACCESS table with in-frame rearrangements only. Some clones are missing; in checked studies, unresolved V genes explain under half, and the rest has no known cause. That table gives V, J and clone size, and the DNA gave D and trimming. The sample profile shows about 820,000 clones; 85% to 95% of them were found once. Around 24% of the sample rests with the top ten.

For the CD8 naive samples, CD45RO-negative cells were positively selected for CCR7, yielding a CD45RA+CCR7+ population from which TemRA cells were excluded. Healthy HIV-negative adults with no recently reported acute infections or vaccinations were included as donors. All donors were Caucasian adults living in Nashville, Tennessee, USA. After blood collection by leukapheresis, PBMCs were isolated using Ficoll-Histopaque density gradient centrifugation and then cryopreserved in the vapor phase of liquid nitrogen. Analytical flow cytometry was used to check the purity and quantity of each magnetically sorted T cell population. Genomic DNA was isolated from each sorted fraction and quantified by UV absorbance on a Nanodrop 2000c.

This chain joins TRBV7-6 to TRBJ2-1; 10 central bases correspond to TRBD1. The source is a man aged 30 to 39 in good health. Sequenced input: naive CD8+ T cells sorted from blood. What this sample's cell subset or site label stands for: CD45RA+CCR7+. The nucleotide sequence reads TGTGCCAGCAGCCGGGACAGGGGAAATGAGCAGTTCTTC. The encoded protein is CASSRDRGNEQFF.